The source of this TCR beta chain is a study of blood T cell repertoires in COVID-19. As for the study in general: The samples span acute and convalescent COVID-19 from the United States, Italy and Spain. Sources were T cells, B-cell-depleted T cells, or PBMCs; the material itself was cDNA or gDNA.

CDR1 and CDR2 (germline): LGHNA, YSLEER. CDR3 length equals 15 residues. V was clipped by 6 bases and J by 2 bases; unmatched bases: 4. Original methodology: Amplification with reference gene primers provided the estimates of nucleated cell counts. TCRdb's copy holds only in-frame clones and misses some; the assay was immunoSEQ multiplex PCR. The V and J calls and clone size are taken from that table; D and trimming were inferred from the DNA. The sample holds 250,000 to 300,000 clones; 90% are singletons and the top ten take approximately 2.1%. The specimen was peripheral blood. This receptor was obtained from a woman in her sixties or seventies with COVID-19, enrolled during active disease. The chain is built from TRBV4-3 and TRBJ1-3, with TRBD1 identical over 10 bases. For the CDR3, the DNA is TGCGCCAGCAGTCCGGGACAGGGGACTGGAAACACCATATATTTT. It specifies CASSPGQGTGNTIYF.